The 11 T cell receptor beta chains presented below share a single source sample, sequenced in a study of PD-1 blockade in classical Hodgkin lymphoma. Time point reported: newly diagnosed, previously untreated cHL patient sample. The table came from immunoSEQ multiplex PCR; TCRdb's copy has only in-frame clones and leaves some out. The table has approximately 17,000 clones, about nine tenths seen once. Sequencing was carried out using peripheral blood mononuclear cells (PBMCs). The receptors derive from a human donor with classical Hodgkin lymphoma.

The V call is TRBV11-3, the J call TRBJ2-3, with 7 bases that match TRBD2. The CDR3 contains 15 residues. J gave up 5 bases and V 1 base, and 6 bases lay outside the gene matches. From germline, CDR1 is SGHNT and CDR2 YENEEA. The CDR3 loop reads CASSLGRDYGDTQYF. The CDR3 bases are TGTGCCAGCAGCTTAGGGCGGGACTACGGAGATACGCAGTATTTT.

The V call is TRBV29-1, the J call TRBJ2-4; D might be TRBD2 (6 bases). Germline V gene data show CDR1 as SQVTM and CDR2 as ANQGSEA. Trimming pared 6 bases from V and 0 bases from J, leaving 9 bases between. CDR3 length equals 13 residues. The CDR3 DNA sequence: TGCAGCGTCGGGGGACTAGCCAAAAACATTCAGTACTTC. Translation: CSVGGLAKNIQYF.

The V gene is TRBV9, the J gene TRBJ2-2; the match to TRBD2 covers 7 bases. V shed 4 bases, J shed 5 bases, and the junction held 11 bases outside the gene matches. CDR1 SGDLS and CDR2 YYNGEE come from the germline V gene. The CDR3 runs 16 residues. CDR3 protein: CASSPRGRETTGELFF. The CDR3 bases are TGTGCCAGCAGCCCCCGAGGGCGGGAGACGACCGGGGAGCTGTTTTTT.

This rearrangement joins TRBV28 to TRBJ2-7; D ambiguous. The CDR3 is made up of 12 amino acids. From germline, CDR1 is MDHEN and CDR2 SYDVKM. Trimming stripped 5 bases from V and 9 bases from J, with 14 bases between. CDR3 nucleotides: TGTGCCAGCAGTGTTCCAGGAGTCCGGCAGTACTTC. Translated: CASSVPGVRQYF.

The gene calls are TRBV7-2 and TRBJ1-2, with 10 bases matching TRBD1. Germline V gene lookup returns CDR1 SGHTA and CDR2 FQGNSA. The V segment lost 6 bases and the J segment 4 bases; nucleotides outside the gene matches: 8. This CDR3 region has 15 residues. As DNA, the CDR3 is TGTGCCAGCAGGCAAGGGACAGGGGAACCCTATGGCTACACCTTC. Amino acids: CASRQGTGEPYGYTF.

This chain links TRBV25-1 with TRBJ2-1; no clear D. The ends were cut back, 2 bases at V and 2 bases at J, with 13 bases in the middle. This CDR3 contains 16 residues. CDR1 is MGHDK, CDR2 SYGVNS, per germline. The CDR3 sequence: CASSELERTPYNEQFF. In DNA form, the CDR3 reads TGTGCCAGCAGTGAACTTGAGAGGACCCCCTACAATGAGCAGTTCTTC.

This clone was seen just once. DNA for the CDR3: TGTGCCAGCAGCTTAGGATCGGGAGGGGAAGAGCAGTACTTC. Translating gives CASSLGSGGEEQYF. The V and J genes are TRBV13 and TRBJ2-7; 8 bases agree with TRBD2. Germline CDR1 PRHDT, CDR2 FYEKMQ (reference sequence). The CDR3 length is 14 residues. V was pared by 0 bases and J by 7 bases, with 5 bases of the junction left unmatched.

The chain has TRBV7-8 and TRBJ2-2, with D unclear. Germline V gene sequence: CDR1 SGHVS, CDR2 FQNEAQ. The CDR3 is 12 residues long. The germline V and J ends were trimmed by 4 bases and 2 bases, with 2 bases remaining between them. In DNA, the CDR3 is TGTGCCAGCAGCTCCAACACCGGGGAGCTGTTTTTT. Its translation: CASSSNTGELFF.

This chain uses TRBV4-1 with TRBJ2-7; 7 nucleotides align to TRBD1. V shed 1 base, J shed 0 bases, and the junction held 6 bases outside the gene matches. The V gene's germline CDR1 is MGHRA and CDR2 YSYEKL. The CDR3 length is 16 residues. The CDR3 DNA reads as TGCGCCAGCAGCCAAGCCTCGACAGGGTTCTCCTACGAGCAGTACTTC. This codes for CASSQASTGFSYEQYF.

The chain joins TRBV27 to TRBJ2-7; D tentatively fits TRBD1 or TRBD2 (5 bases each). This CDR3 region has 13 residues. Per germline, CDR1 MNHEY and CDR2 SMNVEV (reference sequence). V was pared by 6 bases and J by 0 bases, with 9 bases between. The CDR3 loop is CASSRDGSYEQYF. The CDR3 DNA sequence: TGTGCCAGCAGCCGGGACGGCTCCTACGAGCAGTACTTC.

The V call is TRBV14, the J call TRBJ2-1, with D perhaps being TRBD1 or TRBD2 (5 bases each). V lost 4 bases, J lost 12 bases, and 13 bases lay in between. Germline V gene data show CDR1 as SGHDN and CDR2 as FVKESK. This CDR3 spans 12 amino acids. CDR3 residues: CASSRDQGGQFF. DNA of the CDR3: TGTGCCAGCAGCCGGGACCAGGGCGGGCAGTTCTTC.